These 22 T cell receptor beta chains were sequenced from one sample in a study of cytomegalovirus exposure and HLA in healthy donors. Use of 60 Vbeta and 13 Jbeta primers characterized the PCR. The repertoire was sequenced with immunoSEQ multiplex PCR; TCRdb's copy has only in-frame clones and lacks some. The repertoire holds 70,000 or so clones, 70% to 80% seen once, with about 8% in the top ten. The sequencing input was PBMCs. The receptors come from a man younger than 30 in good health and CMV-seropositive.

This clone was counted only a few times. J is TRBJ2-5 and V is TRBV5-6; D may be TRBD1 (5 bases). The germline gives CDR1 SGHDT, CDR2 YYEEEE. The V gene lost 4 bases and the J gene lost 3 bases, with 10 bases spanning the gap. The CDR3 runs to 13 residues. The CDR3 region has the DNA TGTGCCAGCAGCCTCAAGGGGAAAGAGACCCAGTACTTC. Translating it yields CASSLKGKETQYF.

This clone showed up just a few times. V and J are TRBV7-2 and TRBJ2-5; 12 bases are a match to TRBD2. CDR1 is SGHTA and CDR2 is FQGNSA in the germline V gene. The V gene end was trimmed by 8 bases and the J gene end by 3 bases; junction bases not matched to a gene: 7. CDR3 length: 15 amino acids. As DNA, the CDR3 is TGTGCCAGCTCAGGGTGGACTAGCGGGAAAGAGACCCAGTACTTC. Its protein is CASSGWTSGKETQYF.

The rearrangement links TRBV6-6 to TRBJ1-2; D uncertain. V dropped 3 bases and J dropped 2 bases, with 7 bases sitting between them. This CDR3 region has 13 residues. The V gene's germline CDR1 is MNHNY and CDR2 SVGAGI (reference sequence). The CDR3 nucleotides read TGTGCCAGCAGTTATTCCTTGAACTATGGCTACACCTTC. Protein product: CASSYSLNYGYTF.

The genes are TRBV7-2 and TRBJ2-7; tentatively, D is TRBD2 (5 bases). Germline CDR1 and CDR2: SGHTA and FQGNSA. This CDR3 has 14 residues. V was shortened by 1 base and J by 0 bases, with 7 bases between the two germline ends. CDR3 sequence: CASSLGGFSYEQYF. CDR3 bases: TGTGCCAGCAGCTTAGGAGGGTTCTCCTACGAGCAGTACTTC.

The table lists this clone with a count of one. The J gene is TRBJ2-5, the V gene TRBV5-1, with 7 bases fitting TRBD1. Germline values: CDR1 SGHRS, CDR2 YFSETQ. Germline trimming cut 4 bases from V and 5 bases from J; bases unmatched to any gene: 8. The CDR3 runs 14 residues. The CDR3 DNA reads TGCGCCAGCAGCCTAAACACAGGGGAGGAGACCCAGTACTTC. This gives the protein CASSLNTGEETQYF.

The V and J genes are TRBV5-1 and TRBJ2-7; TRBD1 matches at 9 bases. The V gene end was trimmed by 5 bases and the J gene end by 6 bases; junction bases not matched to a gene: 9. Germline values: CDR1 SGHRS, CDR2 YFSETQ. This CDR3 comprises 14 residues. The CDR3 nucleotides read TGCGCCAGCAGGCCGACAGGGGGGGGTCCCGAGCAGTACTTC. This translates into CASRPTGGGPEQYF. The variable domain in full, completed from reference TRBV5-1 and TRBJ2-7, reads KAGVTQTPRYLIKTRGQQVTLSCSPISGHRSVSWYQQTPGQGLQFLFEYFSETQRNKGNFPGRFSGRQFSNSRSEMNVSTLELGDSALYLCASRPTGGGPEQYFGPGTRLTVT.

This clone turned up a few times. The V and J genes are TRBV5-1 and TRBJ2-1; the D gene is possibly TRBD2 (6 bases). From germline, CDR1 is SGHRS and CDR2 YFSETQ. The CDR3 is 20 amino acids. Trimming left V 7 bases short and J 4 bases short, with 33 bases between. The CDR3, as DNA: TGCGCCAGCGCCCCCGAGATGGGGGGTTGGTGGTCTACCGTGTACAATGAGCAGTTCTTC. Its protein is CASAPEMGGWWSTVYNEQFF.

CDR3 loop: CASSLGAGGGYTF. The CDR3 region has the DNA TGTGCCAGCAGCTTGGGTGCCGGCGGAGGCTACACCTTC. The chain has TRBV5-6 and TRBJ1-2; D is unclear. Germline CDR1 SGHDT, CDR2 YYEEEE. The germline V and J ends were trimmed by 0 bases and 8 bases, with 11 bases remaining between them. CDR3 length: 13 residues.

The chain recombines TRBV7-8 with TRBJ1-5; 11 bases are shared with TRBD1. The CDR3 contains 13 residues. After removal of 5 bases from V and 7 bases from J, the junction contained 1 base not matched to a gene. Germline CDR1 is SGHVS and CDR2 is FQNEAQ. Written as DNA, the CDR3 is TGTGCCAGCAGCCGGACAGGGGGCCAGCCCCAGCATTTT. Encoded protein: CASSRTGGQPQHF.

The chain couples TRBV30 to TRBJ2-7, with D maybe TRBD2 (5 bases). V lost 4 bases, J lost 9 bases, and 19 bases lay in between. The CDR3 is 13 residues long. The germline V gene has CDR1 GTSNPN and CDR2 SVGIG (reference sequence). The CDR3 coding sequence is TGTGCCTGGATGGACGGTCCGGGGATGCGGCAGTACTTC. It yields the protein CAWMDGPGMRQYF.

This clone showed up just once. The chain carries TRBV10-3 and TRBJ2-2; TRBD1 might be the D (6 bases). Per germline, CDR1 ENHRY and CDR2 SYGVKD. The ends were cut back, 10 bases at V and 1 base at J, with 13 bases in the middle. This CDR3 is built from 14 residues. The CDR3 loop is CATLWTENTGELFF. CDR3 DNA sequence: TGTGCCACCCTTTGGACAGAGAACACCGGGGAGCTGTTTTTT.

The V call is TRBV6-5, the J call TRBJ1-2; the match to TRBD1 covers 8 bases. Trimming cost V 6 bases and J 4 bases; bases outside gene matches: 7. This CDR3 comprises 14 residues. Germline CDR1 MNHEY, CDR2 SVGAGI. The CDR3 spells CASSAGGPFYGYTF. DNA for the CDR3: TGTGCCAGCAGCGCAGGGGGCCCCTTCTATGGCTACACCTTC.

This clone was observed once. The V gene is TRBV9, the J gene TRBJ2-5, with a tentative D call TRBD2 (6 bases). The CDR3 loop spans 15 amino acids. V lost 4 bases and J lost 1, with 14 bases in between. Germline V CDR1 and CDR2: SGDLS, YYNGEE. The CDR3 here is CASSLSGGTQETQYF. CDR3 coding DNA: TGTGCCAGCAGCTTAAGTGGGGGGACCCAAGAGACCCAGTACTTC.

The rearrangement uses TRBV18 and TRBJ2-7; D might be TRBD1 (5 bases). The CDR3 sequence is 13 residues long. CDR1 and CDR2 from the germline V gene are KGHSH and LQKENI. Trimming took 0 bases from V and 7 from J, leaving 10 bases between them. For the CDR3, the DNA is TGTGCCAGCTCACCACCGGTAGGGGAAGAGCAGTACTTC. Translated, it gives CASSPPVGEEQYF. The full variable domain, in which reference TRBV18 and TRBJ2-7 provide the parts outside the CDR3, is NAGVMQNPRHLVRRRGQEARLRCSPMKGHSHVYWYRQLPEEGLKFMVYLQKENIIDESGMPKERFSAEFPKEGPSILRIQQVVRGDSAAYFCASSPPVGEEQYFGPGTRLTVT.

This clone was counted only a few times. The rearrangement uses TRBV7-9 and TRBJ2-7, with 7 bases aligning to TRBD2. Germline V lookup: CDR1 SEHNR, CDR2 FQNEAQ (reference sequence). V lost 5 bases, J lost 5 bases, and 6 bases stayed unmatched. CDR3 length equals 13 residues. In DNA form, the CDR3 reads TGTGCCAGCAGCCCGAAGGCGGGGGACGAGCAGTACTTC. Amino acids: CASSPKAGDEQYF.

The chain combines TRBV7-9 with TRBJ2-7, with D maybe TRBD1 (6 bases). The CDR3 covers 14 residues. CDR1 is SEHNR, CDR2 FQNEAQ, per germline (reference sequence). The V gene lost 8 bases and the J gene lost 5 bases, with 19 bases spanning the gap. Here the CDR3 DNA reads TGTGCCAGCGTGGGCTGGGGGCGACATAACGAGCAGTACTTC. Its protein product is CASVGWGRHNEQYF.

This chain connects TRBV13 to TRBJ2-7, with 13 bases that match TRBD2. The germline gives CDR1 PRHDT, CDR2 FYEKMQ (reference sequence). This CDR3 region has 15 residues. Unmatched junction bases numbered 7, after V lost 5 bases and J lost 6 bases. CDR3 coding DNA: TGTGCCAGCAGCCCTAAAGGACTAGCGGGAGTCGAGCAGTACTTC. Translation gives CASSPKGLAGVEQYF.

The chain carries TRBV19 and TRBJ1-1, with D unresolved. CDR1 is LNHDA and CDR2 is SQIVND in the germline V gene (reference sequence). Trimming stripped 5 bases from V and 6 bases from J, with 13 bases between. This CDR3 region has 13 residues. The CDR3 reads CASSEGLRAEAFF. Here the CDR3 DNA reads TGTGCCAGTAGTGAGGGCCTAAGGGCTGAAGCTTTCTTT. Variable domain in full (rest from reference TRBV19 and TRBJ1-1): DGGITQSPKYLFRKEGQNVTLSCEQNLNHDAMYWYRQDPGQGLRLIYYSQIVNDFQKGDIAEGYSVSREKKESFPLTVTSAQKNPTAFYLCASSEGLRAEAFFGQGTRLTVV.

V is TRBV7-9 and J is TRBJ2-3; no reliable D call. CDR3 length: 15 amino acids. V lost 1 base and J lost 0, with 8 bases in between. Germline V CDR1 and CDR2: SEHNR, FQNEAQ (reference sequence). Here the CDR3 DNA reads TGTGCCAGCAGCTTAGTGTCCATCAGCACAGATACGCAGTATTTT. Translated, it gives CASSLVSISTDTQYF.

The J gene is TRBJ2-1, the V gene TRBV7-9; 7 bases match TRBD2. CDR3 length equals 14 residues. V was pared by 3 bases and J by 4 bases, with 3 bases of the junction left unmatched. The germline V gene encodes CDR1 SEHNR and CDR2 FQNEAQ (reference sequence). The CDR3 here is CASSLGGGYNEQFF. Written as DNA, the CDR3 is TGTGCCAGCAGCTTGGGCGGGGGATACAATGAGCAGTTCTTC. The entire variable domain, with the rest obtained from reference TRBV7-9 and TRBJ2-1, is as follows: DTGVSQNPRHKITKRGQNVTFRCDPISEHNRLYWYRQTLGQGPEFLTYFQNEAQLEKSRLLSDRFSAERPKGSFSTLEIQRTEQGDSAMYLCASSLGGGYNEQFFGPGTRLTVL.

This chain uses TRBV4-1 with TRBJ2-1; weak D call: TRBD2 (6 bases). The CDR3 spans 16 residues. Germline CDR1 MGHRA, CDR2 YSYEKL. V lost 1 base, J lost 1 base, and 11 bases lay in between. CDR3 loop: CASSQGLSGSYNEQFF. In DNA, the CDR3 is TGCGCCAGCAGCCAAGGCTTGAGCGGGTCCTACAATGAGCAGTTCTTC.

The chain recombines TRBV10-2 with TRBJ1-6; D is ambiguous. With 3 bases removed from V and 9 bases from J, the gap between germline ends came to 9 bases. Per the germline V gene, CDR1 is WSHSY and CDR2 is SAAADI. The CDR3 contains 13 residues. In DNA, the CDR3 is TGCGCCAGCAGTGAACCCGAGGGTTCACCCCTCCACTTT. Amino acid sequence: CASSEPEGSPLHF.